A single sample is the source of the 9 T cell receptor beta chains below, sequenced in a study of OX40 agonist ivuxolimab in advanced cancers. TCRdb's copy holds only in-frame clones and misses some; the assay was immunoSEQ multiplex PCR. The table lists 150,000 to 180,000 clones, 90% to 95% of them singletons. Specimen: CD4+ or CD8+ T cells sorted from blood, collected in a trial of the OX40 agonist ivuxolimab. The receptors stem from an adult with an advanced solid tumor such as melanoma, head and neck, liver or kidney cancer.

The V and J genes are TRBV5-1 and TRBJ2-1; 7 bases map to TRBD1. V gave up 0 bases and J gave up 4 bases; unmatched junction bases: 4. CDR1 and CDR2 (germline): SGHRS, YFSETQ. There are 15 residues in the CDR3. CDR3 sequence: CASSLDGTVYNEQFF. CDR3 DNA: TGCGCCAGCAGCTTGGACGGGACAGTTTACAATGAGCAGTTCTTC.

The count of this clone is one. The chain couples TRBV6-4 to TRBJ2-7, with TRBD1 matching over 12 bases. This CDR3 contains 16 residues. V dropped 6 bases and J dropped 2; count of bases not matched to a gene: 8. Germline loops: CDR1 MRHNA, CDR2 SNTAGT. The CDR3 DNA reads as TGTGCCAGCAGCACCGGGGGGGACAGGGGGCCCTACGAGCAGTACTTC. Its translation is CASSTGGDRGPYEQYF.

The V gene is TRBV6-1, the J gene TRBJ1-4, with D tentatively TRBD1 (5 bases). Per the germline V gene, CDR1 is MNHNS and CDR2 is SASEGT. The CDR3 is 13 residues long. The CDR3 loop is CHSRKGLRGKLFF. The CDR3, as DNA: TGTCACTCCCGTAAGGGATTAAGGGGAAAACTGTTTTTT.

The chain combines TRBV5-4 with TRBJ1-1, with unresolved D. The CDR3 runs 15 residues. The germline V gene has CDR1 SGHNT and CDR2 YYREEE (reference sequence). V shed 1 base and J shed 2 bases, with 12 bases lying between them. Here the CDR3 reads CASSLSPFINTEAFF. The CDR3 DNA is TGTGCCAGCAGCTTGTCCCCTTTTATCAACACTGAAGCTTTCTTT.

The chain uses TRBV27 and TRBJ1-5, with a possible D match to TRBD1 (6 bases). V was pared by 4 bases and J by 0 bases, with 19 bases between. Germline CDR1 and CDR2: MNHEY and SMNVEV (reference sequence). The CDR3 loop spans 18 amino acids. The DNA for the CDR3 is TGTGCCAGCAGTTCCCTGGCGGGGGCTGGGTATAGCAATCAGCCCCAGCATTTT. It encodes CASSSLAGAGYSNQPQHF.

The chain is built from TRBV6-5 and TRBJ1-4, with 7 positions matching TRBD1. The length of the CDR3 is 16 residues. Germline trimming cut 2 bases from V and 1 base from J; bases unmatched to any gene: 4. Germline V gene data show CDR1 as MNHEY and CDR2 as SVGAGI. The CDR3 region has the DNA TGTGCCAGCAGTTACCTCAGGGGGAGAACTAATGAAAAACTGTTTTTT. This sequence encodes CASSYLRGRTNEKLFF.

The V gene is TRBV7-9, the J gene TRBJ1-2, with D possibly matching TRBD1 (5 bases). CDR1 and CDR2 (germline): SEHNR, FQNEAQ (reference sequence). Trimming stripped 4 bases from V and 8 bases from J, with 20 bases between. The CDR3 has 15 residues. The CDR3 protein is CASSSDVTAPRGYTF. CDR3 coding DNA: TGTGCCAGCAGCTCAGACGTGACAGCCCCCCGGGGCTACACCTTC.

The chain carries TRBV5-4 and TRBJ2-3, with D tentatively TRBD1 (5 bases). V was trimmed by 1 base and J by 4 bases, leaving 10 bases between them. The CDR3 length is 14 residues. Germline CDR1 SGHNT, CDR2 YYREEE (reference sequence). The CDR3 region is CASSLQGRADTQYF. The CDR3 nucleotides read TGTGCCAGCAGCTTGCAGGGTCGAGCAGATACGCAGTATTTT. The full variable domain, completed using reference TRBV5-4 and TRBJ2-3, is ETGVTQSPTHLIKTRGQQVTLRCSSQSGHNTVSWYQQALGQGPQFIFQYYREEENGRGNFPPRFSGLQFPNYSSELNVNALELDDSALYLCASSLQGRADTQYFGPGTRLTVL.

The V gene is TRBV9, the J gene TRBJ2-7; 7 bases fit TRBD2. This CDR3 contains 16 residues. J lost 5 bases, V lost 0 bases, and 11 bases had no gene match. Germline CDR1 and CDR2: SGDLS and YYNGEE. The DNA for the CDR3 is TGTGCCAGCAGCGTAGCCCCTGGCGGGAGTCCCAACGAGCAGTACTTC. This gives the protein CASSVAPGGSPNEQYF.